This T cell receptor (beta chain) appears in the sequencing data of a study of beta chain features in type 1 diabetes (dated by TCRdb to 2017 to 2018). With regard to the full study: Mean age, gender distribution, total cell number and subset yield did not differ between patients and healthy donors. Across all samples, almost 110 million sorted cells were examined, and cell number per subset correlated strongly with RNA yield. The study compared TCRB repertoires of sorted circulating CD4+ T cell subsets between recently diagnosed type 1 diabetes patients and matched healthy donors. Regulatory and stem cell-like memory subsets were isolated from only 8 patients and about eight healthy donors, whereas naive and central memory subsets came from all 28 donors.

The full study reports these points: At VDJ recombination sites, patients with type 1 diabetes made fewer insertions and deleted more nucleotides, a pattern implying thymic rearrangement abnormalities. PCR may preferentially amplify shorter templates, but because patient and control samples were amplified and corrected together, any resulting skew would affect both groups equally. Because cDNA was sequenced instead of genomic DNA, activated cells with high expression could be over-represented, although the groups did not differ in activation or CD3 levels. Because the HLA sub-analyses included only small numbers of individuals, any influence of HLA type on TCRB rearrangement was left unresolved. Type 1 diabetes patients showed a moderate but significant shortening of TCRB CDR3 length in all four CD4+ subsets. The naive, central memory and regulatory TCRB repertoires appeared to resemble one another more closely among patients than among healthy donors.

Each donor gave one peripheral blood draw, approximately 110 mL on average, collected into heparinised tubes. A BD FACSAria II was used to sort naive, central memory, regulatory and stem cell-like memory CD4+ T cells with a panel that included CD45RO, CCR7, CD25, CD127, CD95 and CD27. All sorted populations exceeded 95% purity. PBMCs were isolated immediately by Lymphoprep density gradient centrifugation and stained directly without culture. Samples were stained and sorted in pairs, with one healthy donor and one patient per experiment, so that batch effects were minimized. Concerning this clone: No cognate antigen has been identified for it. No quality values exist for individual bases; no much larger clone is one base distant.

The High Capacity cDNA Reverse Transcription Kit was used to reverse transcribe all of the isolated RNA, meaning that expressed TCRB transcripts were what got sequenced. Deep immunoSEQ sequencing was applied to naive, central memory and regulatory T cell samples, giving an average of roughly 3.5 million total reads per sample. Sorted cells were lysed in RLT buffer and RNA was extracted with DNase-treated RNeasy Micro or Mini kits, depending on cell number. Each cell subset was processed separately to prevent cross-contamination, with patient and healthy donor samples processed together. TCRB sequences were amplified from cDNA with the immunoSEQ multiplex PCR, producing 87-bp fragments spanning the CDR3 region. Sequencing of the amplicons was done on the Illumina HiSeq platform. The authors processed their data as follows. Synthetic template baselines were used to correct PCR bias computationally, reads within Hamming distance 2 were collapsed together, and singletons that could not be merged were discarded. By aligning reads against IMGT, V, D and J genes, CDR3 length, and insertions or deletions at six rearrangement sites were assigned. Within each subset, clonotype counts were normalized to sorted cell number, after which true diversity and Gini coefficients were computed with the tcR R package. The overlap coefficient, calculated on TCRB nucleotide sequences, was used to measure repertoire sharing. Out-of-frame TCRB sequences from naive cells were analyzed to stand in for the pre-selection repertoire. In its TCRdb copy, this immuneACCESS table keeps in-frame sequences only and misses some clones. Where compared with another copy, unresolved V genes explain less than half of these, and the others have no known cause. D and trimming come from the DNA, and the V and J calls and clone size come from that table. In all, the sample holds 300,000 to 400,000 clones, and 10% to 15% of those were seen once. Together, the top ten hold around 0.015% of the sample.

The sequence was collected from a man younger than 35 in good health. Sequencing used naive CD4+ T cells from blood. Interpreted using the paper, the cell subset or site label stands for: true naive CD4+ T cells.

The nucleotide sequence reads as follows: TGTGCCTGGAGTGTAAGCAGGGAAGGGACCCAGTACTTC. Translated, this is CAWSVSREGTQYF. The chain links TRBV30 with TRBJ2-5, with TRBD1 as a weak D call on 5 bases. A distance of 12 bases separates the germline ends of V and J, which lose 0 bases and 7 bases respectively. The CDR3 numbers 13 residues from cysteine through phenylalanine. Of all the DNA, just the CDR3 is kept, 39 bases in frame from base 1. The germline V gene encodes CDR1 GTSNPN and CDR2 SVGIG (reference sequence).